This T cell receptor beta chain was found in a study of T cells after yellow fever vaccination (dated 2019 in TCRdb). In the study overall: The SMART-Seq v4 Ultra Low Input RNA kit was used to prepare libraries from fractions with low cell numbers. To follow T-cell clones before and after primary and booster YFV17D yellow fever vaccination, bulk TCR alpha and beta repertoires were sequenced over time. Two healthy male donors, one aged 18 to 30 and one aged 30 to 40 years, were included in the cohort. Blood was collected at multiple timepoints before and after primary and secondary immunization, and bulk PBMC replicates and cell subsets were isolated. Broader findings and caveats from the paper: A small fraction of clonotypes showed up in both the CD4 and CD8 compartments, probably as a result of convergent recombination. Computational filtering was required because FACS-sorted repertoires could contain abundant contaminating clonotypes from the bulk population. Most clones expanded after primary vaccination (roughly 96% of CD4 and over 80% of CD8) were re-detected after the booster, suggesting that broad memory maintenance occurred. The secondary T-cell response was weaker than the primary response but faster, peaking on day 5 instead of day 15. The study included only two donors, which limits how far the findings can be generalized.

As regards this clonotype: It has no known antigen specificity. No base quality values were provided; no much bigger clone lies one nucleotide off.

The germline V gene (reference sequence) specifies DFQATT as CDR1 and SNEGSKA as CDR2. Counted from cysteine to phenylalanine, this CDR3 has 12 amino acids. Only the CDR3 DNA is retained, 36 bases long and in frame from the first base. Trimming takes 3 bases from V and 2 bases from J, and the germline ends sit 5 bases apart. The treatment or condition label here, explained by the study, means: live attenuated yellow fever vaccine strain. Two biological replicates of bulk PBMCs were collected at each blood-draw timepoint. A standard Ficoll-Paque protocol was used to isolate PBMCs from peripheral blood. TriZol was used to extract RNA from bulk PBMCs, from CD4 and CD8 fractions, and from dextramer-positive and dextramer-negative fractions. TCR cDNA was synthesized by 5'RACE template switching, which introduced a universal primer site and unique molecular identifiers. Priming of cDNA synthesis was performed from both the TCR alpha and TCR beta constant segments. Libraries were amplified in two PCR steps, with sample barcodes and sequencing adapters added in the second step. Sequencing of libraries was performed on Illumina HiSeq 2500 (2x100 bp) or NovaSeq (2x150 bp). The original methods were these. Reads were demultiplexed and collapsed into UMI consensus sequences with MIGEC, and V(D)J alignment was performed with MiXCR. Vaccine-responding clonotypes were identified with edgeR using replicate PBMC samples, with FDR below 0.01 and a log2 fold change above 5 up to day 15 being required. CD4 or CD8 identity was assigned to each bulk clonotype according to whether the clonotype was present at higher abundance in the sequenced CD4 repertoire or the sequenced CD8 repertoire. Using fastp at Q25 and MiXCR, TCRdb reprocessed the public reads and kept productive beta chains. Each entry is one CDR3 protein sequence, shown with its most common DNA and genes. The V and J calls come from TCRdb's annotation, not from the publication. The table for this sample lists around 590,000 distinct CDR3 sequences; over 9% of them were counted only once. 15% of the sample is in the top ten clones.

Specimen: PBMCs, collected on the day of the yellow fever booster vaccination. This TCR came from a young man who received the YFV17D yellow fever vaccine. This sequence uses TRBV20-1 and TRBJ1-3; no D gene is confidently identified. The nucleotides are TGCAGTGCTAGGAGAACTGGAAACACCATATATTTT. Its translation reads: CSARRTGNTIYF.